This T cell receptor beta chain stems from a study of blood T cell repertoires in COVID-19. On the study more broadly: T cells, B-cell-depleted T cells, or PBMCs supplied cDNA or gDNA.

This CDR3 is 15 amino acids long. Libraries were prepared by immunoSEQ multiplex PCR; TCRdb keeps only in-frame clonotypes and omits some of them. The sample consists of approximately 75,000 clones, 70% to 90% of them appearing once. The origin of this receptor is a woman of 80 years or more with acute or convalescent COVID-19. The sample comprised peripheral blood. This rearrangement joins TRBV21-1 to TRBJ1-6; no check of the table's D call, TRBD1, against the DNA was made. TRBV21-1 has pseudogene status. The CDR3 protein is CASSKRMAGPSPLHF. As DNA, the CDR3 is TGTGCCAGCAGCAAAAGGATGGCAGGGCCTTCACCCCTCCACTTT.